Listed here are 25 T cell receptor beta chains from one sample, sequenced in a study of T cells and copy number aberrations in small-cell lung cancer. Sequencing used immunoSEQ multiplex PCR; TCRdb keeps in-frame clones, though not all of them. The sample holds more than 9,500 clones, over 75% seen once. Sample: normal tissue next to the tumor. These receptors came from a man in his fifties or sixties with small cell lung cancer.

V is TRBV28 and J is TRBJ1-2; TRBD1 agrees at 10 bases. Germline V gene lookup returns CDR1 MDHEN and CDR2 SYDVKM. Germline trimming cut 4 bases from V and 5 bases from J; bases unmatched to any gene: 4. This CDR3 region has 14 residues. The CDR3 spells CASSWDRGGYGYTF. The CDR3 coding sequence is TGTGCCAGCAGTTGGGACAGGGGAGGGTATGGCTACACCTTC.

This chain uses TRBV10-3 with TRBJ1-1, with unresolved D. Per germline, CDR1 ENHRY and CDR2 SYGVKD. CDR3 length equals 12 residues. Trimming removed 0 bases at V and 10 bases at J, with 9 bases between. In DNA, the CDR3 is TGTGCCATCAGTGAGTCAAGGGCGGTAGCTTTCTTT. This codes for CAISESRAVAFF.

This chain links TRBV2 with TRBJ2-7; no clear D gene. Germline loops: CDR1 SNHLY, CDR2 FYNNEI. Trimming stripped 6 bases from V and 4 bases from J, with 10 bases between. The length of the CDR3 is 12 residues. The CDR3: CASRGSTYEQYF. Written as DNA, the CDR3 is TGTGCCAGCAGGGGGTCGACATACGAGCAGTACTTC.

The V and J genes are TRBV19 and TRBJ1-2; tentatively, D is TRBD1 (6 bases). The CDR3 runs to 13 residues. CDR1 and CDR2 from the germline V gene are LNHDA and SQIVND (reference sequence). V gave up 0 bases and J gave up 6 bases, with 8 bases separating them. The CDR3, as DNA: TGTGCCAGTAGTATAGAATGGGGGCATGGCTACACCTTC. Encoded protein: CASSIEWGHGYTF.

V and J are TRBV19 and TRBJ2-1; D not certain. Germline V gene data show CDR1 as LNHDA and CDR2 as SQIVND (reference sequence). V lost 2 bases, J lost 9 bases, and 5 bases lay in between. This CDR3 has 11 amino acids. The CDR3 protein is CASSILTEQFF. The CDR3 DNA sequence: TGTGCCAGTAGTATATTGACTGAGCAGTTCTTC.

This clone occurred once. This rearrangement joins TRBV23-1 to TRBJ2-7; TRBD1 aligns across 11 bases. TRBV23-1 is an ORF for which the function is uncertain. With V trimmed by 4 bases and J by 3 bases, 17 bases remained unmatched. The CDR3 covers 19 residues. CDR3 DNA sequence: TGCGCCAGCAGTCGTGAGTCGAATGATAGGACAGGGGGCTACTACGAGCAGTACTTC. This encodes CASSRESNDRTGGYYEQYF.

The chain joins TRBV5-1 to TRBJ2-5; D call uncertain. Germline V CDR1 and CDR2: SGHRS, YFSETQ. Trimming shortened V by 0 bases and J by 3 bases, and 12 bases separated the two germline ends. This CDR3 region has 15 residues. In DNA form, the CDR3 reads TGCGCCAGCAGCTTGGAGGGCAGAACCGAAGAGACCCAGTACTTC. Translated, it gives CASSLEGRTEETQYF.

The chain has TRBV9 and TRBJ2-3; the D is unclear. The V gene lost 0 bases and the J gene lost 8 bases, with 7 bases spanning the gap. Germline V lookup: CDR1 SGDLS, CDR2 YYNGEE. The CDR3 loop spans 12 amino acids. CDR3 amino acids: CASSVGGGTQYF. The CDR3 DNA is TGTGCCAGCAGCGTAGGTGGTGGTACGCAGTATTTT. The entire variable domain, with the rest obtained from reference TRBV9 and TRBJ2-3, is as follows: DSGVTQTPKHLITATGQRVTLRCSPRSGDLSVYWYQQSLDQGLQFLIQYYNGEERAKGNILERFSAQQFPDLHSELNLSSLELGDSALYFCASSVGGGTQYFGPGTRLTVL.

This clone was recorded once. Its ends do not fully match the called genes, so a read error is possible. V is TRBV7-3 and J is TRBJ2-2; TRBD1 is a possible D gene (5 bases). The CDR3 has 14 residues. Germline CDR1 SGHTA, CDR2 FQGTGA. Here the CDR3 DNA reads TGTGCCAACAGCTCGACAGCGAACACCGGGGAGCTGTTTTTT. Translating gives CANSSTANTGELFF.

The gene calls are TRBV14 and TRBJ2-5; D assignment may be TRBD1 or TRBD2 (5 bases each). The CDR3 spans 15 residues. The V and J ends lost 2 bases and 7 bases respectively, with 17 bases between them. Germline lookup yields CDR1 SGHDN and CDR2 FVKESK. This CDR3 is CASSQYFGTVRTQYF. The CDR3 DNA reads TGTGCCAGCAGCCAATATTTCGGGACGGTTCGGACCCAGTACTTC.

With respect to this clone: The germline gene is not matched at one end of the junction; a read error may be the cause. V usage is TRBV14 and J usage is TRBJ2-1, with D possibly called TRBD1 or TRBD2 (5 bases each). Germline values: CDR1 SGHDN, CDR2 FVKESK. The CDR3 contains 14 residues. This chain's CDR3 is CASSPRDRDNEQFF. DNA for the CDR3: TGTGCCAGCAGCCCCCGGGACCGAGACAATGAACAGTTCTTC.

A remark on this clone: One junction end disagrees with the germline gene, perhaps due to a read error. The chain combines TRBV16 with TRBJ1-1; 8 bases are shared with TRBD1. The length of the CDR3 is 14 residues. Per germline, CDR1 KGHSY and CDR2 FQNENV. CDR3 sequence reads: CVSSLGQGRVEAFF. In DNA form, the CDR3 reads TGTGTCAGCAGCCTAGGACAGGGTAGGGTTGAAGCTTTCTTT.

CDR3 protein: CASSLDPGATEAFF. CDR3 DNA: TGCGCCAGCAGCTTGGACCCGGGGGCCACTGAAGCTTTCTTT. The V and J genes are TRBV5-1 and TRBJ1-1, with D possibly matching TRBD1 (6 bases). V was cut by 0 bases and J by 4 bases, with 10 bases left in between. The germline V gene has CDR1 SGHRS and CDR2 YFSETQ. CDR3 size: 14 residues.

This chain uses TRBV5-1 with TRBJ2-3, with 10 positions matching TRBD1. Germline lookup yields CDR1 SGHRS and CDR2 YFSETQ. V gave up 7 bases and J gave up 2 bases; unmatched junction bases: 10. This CDR3 has 16 residues. CDR3 sequence reads: CASHLGQGFNTDTQYF. In DNA form, the CDR3 reads TGCGCCAGCCACCTGGGACAGGGGTTCAACACAGATACGCAGTATTTT.

This clone was counted a single time. J is TRBJ1-3 and V is TRBV19; D is possibly TRBD1 (5 bases). V was shortened by 6 bases and J by 3 bases, with 18 bases between the two germline ends. The germline CDR1 and CDR2 sequences are LNHDA and SQIVND (reference sequence). The CDR3 is made up of 16 amino acids. The CDR3 here is CASRPTGGRIGNTIYF. The CDR3 region has the DNA TGTGCCAGTAGACCAACAGGAGGGAGAATTGGAAACACCATATATTTT.

The CDR3 is CSALLAFEQFF. The CDR3 nucleotides read TGCAGTGCTTTACTAGCTTTTGAGCAGTTCTTC. V usage is TRBV20-1 and J usage is TRBJ2-1; D is possibly TRBD2 (6 bases). The germline V and J ends were trimmed by 5 bases and 9 bases, with 11 bases remaining between them. The CDR3 runs 11 residues. Germline V CDR1 and CDR2: DFQATT, SNEGSKA (reference sequence).

CDR3 sequence (DNA): TGTGCCAGCAGCCGATATAGCGGGAGCTTCGACTACGAGCAGTACTTC. Its translation: CASSRYSGSFDYEQYF. This chain connects TRBV14 to TRBJ2-7, with TRBD2 matching 9 bases. The junction had 10 bases not matched to a gene; V was cut back by 4 bases and J by 3 bases. The CDR3 runs 16 residues. CDR1 SGHDN and CDR2 FVKESK come from the germline V gene.

V gene TRBV15 combines with J gene TRBJ2-6; D not resolved. The CDR3 contains 15 residues. Trimming took off 5 bases at V and 1 base at J, with 9 bases between the two ends. Germline V gives CDR1 LNHNV, CDR2 YYDKDF (reference sequence). The CDR3 DNA reads as TGTGCCACCAGCGGTGGGTTTTCTGGGGCCAACGTCCTGACTTTC. Its translation is CATSGGFSGANVLTF.

The CDR3 sequence: CASSAGDTGELFF. CDR3 DNA sequence: TGTGCCAGCAGTGCGGGGGACACCGGGGAGCTGTTTTTT. J is TRBJ2-2 and V is TRBV6-4, with D maybe TRBD2 (6 bases). The V end lost 4 bases, the J end lost 3 bases, and 6 bases lay between the germline ends. CDR3 length equals 13 residues. Germline CDR1 MRHNA, CDR2 SNTAGT.

The rearrangement uses TRBV4-1 and TRBJ1-5; D uncertain. The germline V and J ends were trimmed by 5 bases and 0 bases, with 8 bases remaining between them. The germline CDR1 and CDR2 sequences are MGHRA and YSYEKL. The CDR3 covers 14 residues. Written as DNA, the CDR3 is TGCGCCAGCAGCTCGCAGTATAGCAATCAGCCCCAGCATTTT. Protein: CASSSQYSNQPQHF.

This clone appeared a single time. CDR3 protein: CAIRAGGLQETQYF. The DNA of the CDR3 is TGTGCCATCAGGGCGGGAGGGCTCCAAGAGACCCAGTACTTC. The J gene is TRBJ2-5, the V gene TRBV10-3; TRBD2 agrees at 9 bases. The length of the CDR3 is 14 residues. The J segment lost 1 base and the V segment lost 6 bases, leaving 3 bases of the junction unmatched. Germline V gene lookup returns CDR1 ENHRY and CDR2 SYGVKD.

The chain recombines TRBV27 with TRBJ2-6; D remains ambiguous. The germline V gene encodes CDR1 MNHEY and CDR2 SMNVEV (reference sequence). The CDR3 extends over 14 amino acids. Trimming pared 6 bases from V and 0 bases from J, leaving 6 bases between. Written as DNA, the CDR3 is TGTGCCAGCAGACCCCTCTCTGGGGCCAACGTCCTGACTTTC. Its protein product is CASRPLSGANVLTF. The full variable domain, rest sourced from reference TRBV27 and TRBJ2-6, is EAQVTQNPRYLITVTGKKLTVTCSQNMNHEYMSWYRQDPGLGLRQIYYSMNVEVTDKGDVPEGYKVSRKEKRNFPLILESPSPNQTSLYFCASRPLSGANVLTFGAGSRLTVL.

The CDR3 nucleotides read TGTGCCAGTGACAACAGGGGCTTTACTGGGGCCAACGTCCTGACTTTC. This codes for CASDNRGFTGANVLTF. The chain has TRBV19 and TRBJ2-6; TRBD1 matches at 7 bases. Trimming removed 8 bases from V and 2 bases from J; junction bases left unmatched: 9. The CDR3 has 16 amino acids. Germline V lookup: CDR1 LNHDA, CDR2 SQIVND (reference sequence).

The chain uses TRBV6-5 and TRBJ2-7; the match to TRBD2 covers 8 bases. This CDR3 is built from 15 residues. V lost 0 bases to trimming and J lost 4 bases; unmatched junction nucleotides: 5. Germline CDR1 reads MNHEY; CDR2 reads SVGAGI. The CDR3 here is CASSYSESGSYEQYF. The CDR3, as DNA: TGTGCCAGCAGTTACTCGGAGAGCGGGAGTTACGAGCAGTACTTC.

The J gene is TRBJ1-5, the V gene TRBV5-6, with D possibly being TRBD1 (5 bases). The CDR3 runs 14 residues. The germline V gene encodes CDR1 SGHDT and CDR2 YYEEEE. Trimming left V 3 bases short and J 3 bases short, with 10 bases between. The CDR3 DNA is TGTGCCAGCAGCTCTAGACAGTCCAATCAGCCCCAGCATTTT. Encoded protein: CASSSRQSNQPQHF.